The rows below give T cell receptor beta chains drawn from one sample of a study of Graves' ophthalmopathy and Graves' hyperthyroidism. One entry per CDR3 protein results from TCRdb running MiXCR on the multiplex PCR reads. The sample has 600,000 to 950,000 distinct CDR3 sequences; 40% are singletons. The sequenced sample consisted of peripheral blood. The receptors come from an adult man with Graves' ophthalmopathy. CDR3s include the opening cysteine and the closing phenylalanine or tryptophan. A D gene is named only where the DNA matches it firmly. Size is omitted from some rows. Given values are once, few, many or a class for expanded clones.

TGTGCCAGCAGAGCCTCCGGGACAGGGAGTGGGGAGACCCAGTACTTC CASRASGTGSGETQYF 16 TRBV2 TRBD1 TRBJ2-5 .
TGTGCCAGCTCCCCAGAGGCAGGGACGGGCACTGAAGCTTTCTTT CASSPEAGTGTEAFF 15 TRBV25-1 . TRBJ1-1 .
TGTGCCAGCAGCTCCCCGACCGACGGGGGGACTGAAGCTTTCTTT CASSSPTDGGTEAFF 15 TRBV7-9 . TRBJ1-1 few
TGCGCCAGCAGCCAGAAACAACTGACTAGCGGGGGAATACAAGAGACCCAGTACTTC CASSQKQLTSGGIQETQYF 19 TRBV7-9 TRBD2 TRBJ2-5 .
TGTGCCACCAGCAGGGCTAGCGACGAGCAGTACTTC CATSRASDEQYF 12 TRBV15 . TRBJ2-7 many
TGTGCCAGCAGCGTGACAGGGACGAACGAGCAGTACTTC CASSVTGTNEQYF 13 TRBV7-2 TRBD1 TRBJ2-7 many
TGTGCCAGCGGGGGGGTGAGCTCCTACGAGCAGTACTTC CASGGVSSYEQYF 13 TRBV11-2 TRBD2 TRBJ2-7 .
TGTGCCACCAGCTCCCGGGACGGGGATCAGCCCCAGCATTTT CATSSRDGDQPQHF 14 TRBV24-1 . TRBJ1-5 .
TGTGCCAGCAGCTCACACGGGGGCGGTTCACCCCTCCACTTT CASSSHGGGSPLHF 14 TRBV7-9 . TRBJ1-6 many
TGTGCCAGCAGCTCCAGGGCGTTTCAAGAGACCCAGTACTTC CASSSRAFQETQYF 14 TRBV5-8 . TRBJ2-5 few
TGTGCCAGCAGCCGGGGGACAGTCAATAATGAAAAACTGTTTTTT CASSRGTVNNEKLFF 15 TRBV5-4 TRBD1 TRBJ1-4 .
TGTGCCACCAGTGGGGGAATAGGGATAAATGAAAAACTGTTTTTT CATSGGIGINEKLFF 15 TRBV15 . TRBJ1-4 .
TGTGCCAGCAGCCAAGAACAAAAACGGGGAGAAAAACTGTTTTTT CASSQEQKRGEKLFF 15 TRBV14 . TRBJ1-4 .
TGTGCCAGCACCCACGCGAGGGGGATAGGGGGCTACACCTTC CASTHARGIGGYTF 14 TRBV6-2/TRBV6-3 . TRBJ1-2 few
TGCAGTGCTAGGGGGTATAGGACTCAAATCTACGAGCAGTACTTC CSARGYRTQIYEQYF 15 TRBV20-1 . TRBJ2-7 .